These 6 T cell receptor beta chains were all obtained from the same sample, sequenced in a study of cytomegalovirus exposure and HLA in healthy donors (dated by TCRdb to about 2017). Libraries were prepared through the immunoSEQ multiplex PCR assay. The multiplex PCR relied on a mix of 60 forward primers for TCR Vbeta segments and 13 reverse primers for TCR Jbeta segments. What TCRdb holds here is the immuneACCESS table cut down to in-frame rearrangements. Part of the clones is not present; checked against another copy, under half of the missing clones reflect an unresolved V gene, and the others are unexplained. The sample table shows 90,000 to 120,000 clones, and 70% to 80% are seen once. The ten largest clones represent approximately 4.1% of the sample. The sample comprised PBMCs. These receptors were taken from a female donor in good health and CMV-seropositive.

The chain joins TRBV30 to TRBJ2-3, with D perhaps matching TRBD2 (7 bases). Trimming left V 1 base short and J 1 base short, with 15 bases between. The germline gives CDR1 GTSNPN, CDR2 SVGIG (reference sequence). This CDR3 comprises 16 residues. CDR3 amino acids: CAWSGPRGGRTDTQYF. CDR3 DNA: TGTGCCTGGAGTGGACCGAGGGGGGGGCGCACAGATACGCAGTATTTT.

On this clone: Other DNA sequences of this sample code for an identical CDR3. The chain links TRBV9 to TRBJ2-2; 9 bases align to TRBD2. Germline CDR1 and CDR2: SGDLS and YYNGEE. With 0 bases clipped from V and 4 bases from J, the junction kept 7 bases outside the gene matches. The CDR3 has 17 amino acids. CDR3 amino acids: CASSVGWRGGGTGELFF. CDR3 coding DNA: TGTGCCAGCAGCGTAGGGTGGCGGGGGGGCGGCACCGGGGAGCTGTTTTTT.

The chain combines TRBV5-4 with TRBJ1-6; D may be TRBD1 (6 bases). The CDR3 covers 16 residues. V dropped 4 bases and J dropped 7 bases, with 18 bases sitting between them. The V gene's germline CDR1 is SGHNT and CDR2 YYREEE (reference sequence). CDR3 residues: CASSRAGRGYNSPLHF. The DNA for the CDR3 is TGTGCCAGCAGCCGGGCCGGGAGGGGGTACAATTCACCCCTCCACTTT.

The CDR3: CASTLFGGLGNEQFF. CDR3 sequence (DNA): TGTGCCAGCACTCTTTTCGGGGGACTGGGGAATGAGCAGTTCTTC. The chain is built from TRBV7-8 and TRBJ2-1; D possibly corresponds to TRBD2 (6 bases). V was shortened by 7 bases and J by 7 bases, with 20 bases between the two germline ends. Germline V lookup: CDR1 SGHVS, CDR2 FQNEAQ. This CDR3 comprises 15 residues.

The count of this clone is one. The CDR3 coding sequence is TGTGCCAGTGGGGAGTATTCCAACACTGAAGCTTTCTTT. Translation: CASGEYSNTEAFF. The chain employs TRBV19 and TRBJ1-1; no clear D gene. V lost 8 bases and J 2 bases, leaving 12 bases between the germline ends. Per germline, CDR1 LNHDA and CDR2 SQIVND (reference sequence). This CDR3 has 13 residues.

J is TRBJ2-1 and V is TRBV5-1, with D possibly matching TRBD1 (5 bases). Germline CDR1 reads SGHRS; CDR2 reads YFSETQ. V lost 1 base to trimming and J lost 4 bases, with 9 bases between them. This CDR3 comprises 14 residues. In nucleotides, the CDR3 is TGCGCCAGCAGCTTGCCGGACACTTACAATGAGCAGTTCTTC. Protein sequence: CASSLPDTYNEQFF.